The present entry profiles one T cell receptor delta chain with its context. This clone was counted only a few times. The antigen it binds to is not known. A far larger clone differs by one base, so this is likely a read error. The germline V gene provides CDR1 GEAIGNYY and CDR2 EKD. The CDR3 measures 19 amino acids from cysteine to phenylalanine. Only the CDR3 DNA is retained, 57 bases long and in frame from the first base. Trimming leaves V shorter by 0 bases and J shorter by 0 bases, with the junction holding 13 bases beyond the gene matches. This sample is drawn from a study of DNA immune sequencing with unique molecular identifiers (dated by TCRdb to 2018 to 2020). Regarding the complete study: Immunomagnetic cell separation was used to enrich gammadelta T cells from buffy coats, and the genomic DNA of the enriched gammadelta T cells was then sequenced. Validation of the sequencing method was done both on synthetic reference molecules and on blood samples taken from healthy individuals. To compare enriched and non-enriched samples, 75 to 100 ng of enriched gammadelta T-cell DNA and roughly 900 ng of non-enriched PBMC DNA were sequenced. An ultrasensitive DNA-based TRD repertoire sequencing method using PCR-introduced unique molecular identifiers was developed and validated in the study. All donors were healthy people, and roughly ten of the donors were profiled using sorted gammadelta T cells from peripheral blood. Fluorescence-activated cell sorting was used to enrich gammadelta T cells from the PBMC of approximately ten healthy people. Beyond this particular receptor, the publication reports: Novel TRD sequences not targeted by the primers cannot be detected by the primer-based approach. Among clonotypes in healthy donors, TRDV2 paired with TRDJ1 was identified as the most common TRD rearrangement. TRD repertoire diversity differed among healthy donors, and several donors were highly oligoclonal, with the top 5 clonotypes making up more than half of productive molecules.

Library creation used multiplex PCR. A 32-plex assay, with primers for all 8 TRDV and 4 TRDJ genes spanning the CDR3, was used to amplify the genomic DNA. A 12-nucleotide UMI was introduced during around 3 barcoding PCR cycles, after which a second PCR was performed with Illumina adapter primers. AMPure XP beads were used for library purification, and library quality was checked on a Fragment Analyzer with the HS NGS Fragment kit. Sequencing used an Illumina MiniSeq mid-output kit with about 21% PhiX and 150 cycles of paired-end reads. The authors processed their data as follows. MIGEC version 1.2.9 was used to process the reads, grouping reads by UMI and building error-corrected consensus sequences. Modified VDJtools version 1.2.1 scripts and the tcR R package were used for post-processing. Public reads were reanalyzed in TCRdb with CATT, and rows carrying the same DNA were merged afterwards. These V and J calls rely on TCRdb rather than the paper's analysis. The table for this sample lists around 710 delta-chain clones; 26% of them were counted only once. The leading ten clones occupy approximately 42% of the sample.

The chain is encoded by TRDV2 joined to TRDJ1; TRDD3 agrees with 9 junctional bases. This clonotype was sampled from a human donor in good health. Sequenced input: gamma-delta T cells enriched from blood buffy coat, or unenriched PBMCs (not recorded which). CDR3 sequence: CACDTLSLLGEENTDKLIF. Read as DNA, the sequence is TGTGCCTGTGACACCTTGTCTTTACTGGGGGAAGAGAACACCGATAAACTCATCTTT.